This T cell receptor (beta chain) was recovered during a study of blood T cells in healthy people across ages. Study-wide findings and caveats: The long-lived group displayed more naive CD4+ cells, plus higher diversity, than the aged donors did. Naive T cell percentage showed a strong correlation with TCR beta diversity.

Looked up from germline, CDR1 is SSHAT and CDR2 is FNYEAQ (reference sequence). The CDR3 sequence is 15 residues long. Trimming at V came to 6 bases and at J to 4 bases, leaving 8 bases not matched to a gene. Alongside a J-beta primer mix, a sample-barcoded 5' primer served in a second PCR lasting about 7 to 11 cycles. TCRdb fed the 5' RACE reads into MiXCR, producing one record per CDR3 protein. Of 710,000 or so distinct CDR3 sequences in the sample, 22% were seen once. Aged roughly 6 to 95, donors were systemically healthy Caucasians from Russia. Each sample gave at least 6.5 million isolated PBMCs. With respect to this clonotype: Its matching antigen is unknown.

This TCR was recovered from a man between 65 and 80 years old in good health. The chain combines TRBV7-7 with TRBJ1-4, with 7 positions matching TRBD1. Sequencing was done on a sample of blood. This CDR3 is CASRPLTGLNEKLFF. The CDR3 region has the DNA TGTGCCAGCAGACCCTTGACAGGGCTTAATGAAAAACTGTTTTTT.